This T cell receptor (beta chain) was retrieved from a study of blood T cell repertoires in COVID-19. About the study: Acute-phase and convalescent COVID-19 samples originated in the United States, Italy and Spain.

Authors' data handling: Amplification of reference gene primers was used by the study to estimate nucleated cell counts. Using immunoSEQ multiplex PCR, the repertoire was profiled, and TCRdb retains in-frame clones only, with some absent. That table gives V, J and clone size, and the DNA gave D and trimming. The table shows about 150,000 clones, with roughly 80% occurring only once. The table lists this clone with a few counts. Germline V gene sequence: CDR1 MNHNY, CDR2 SVGAGI (reference sequence). Deletions cut 6 bases from V and 3 bases from J, with 11 bases between. CDR3 length: 13 residues. Material: peripheral blood. The clonotype originates from a woman in her seventies with COVID-19, enrolled during active disease. The chain is built from TRBV6-6 and TRBJ1-1, with D perhaps TRBD1 (5 bases). CDR3 residues: CASSNKGDTEAFF. For the CDR3, the DNA is TGTGCCAGCAGCAATAAAGGGGACACTGAAGCTTTCTTT.